These T cell receptor beta chains were read from a single sample in a study of response to subunit inactivated influenza vaccine. Each CDR3 protein gets one entry after TCRdb re-called the RT-PCR reads with MiXCR. This sample has 500,000 or so distinct CDR3 sequences, with approximately 15% found just once. Here the sequenced sample was CD4+ T cells sorted from PBMCs, taken less than 30 months after vaccination. The receptors shown here come from a man between 50 and 70 years old who received an inactivated influenza vaccine. The CDR3 runs from the conserved cysteine through the conserved F or W. A D gene is named only where the DNA matches it firmly. The size entry is marked missing in some rows and otherwise reads once, few, many or a size class.

>TRBV20-1|few|TRBJ1-1|NA
TGCAGTGCCTTGTCCCGGGGGACTGAAGCTTTCTTT
CSALSRGTEAFF
>TRBV5-6|once|TRBJ2-3|NA
TGTGCCAGCAGCCCCCGGCTCCTCCGTACAGATACGCAGTATTTT
CASSPRLLRTDTQYF
>TRBV5-1|NA|TRBJ2-3|TRBD1
TGCGCCAGCAGCACGACAGGGGGCTGGCAGTATTTT
CASSTTGGWQYF
>TRBV5-1|few|TRBJ1-2|NA
TGCGCCAGCGCACCGGCGGGCCAAGGCGGCTACACCTTC
CASAPAGQGGYTF
>TRBV4-3|NA|TRBJ2-1|NA
TGCGCCAGCAGCCAAGAACCCGGGACTCCGGGCCGAGAGCAGTTCTTC
CASSQEPGTPGREQFF
>TRBV20-1|few|TRBJ2-5|NA
TGCAGTGCCAGGGACATCCCCCAGGGAGAGACCCAGTACTTC
CSARDIPQGETQYF
>TRBV4-3|NA|TRBJ2-1|NA
TGCGCCAGCAGCCAAGAATTAGGCTCAAGCTCCTACAATGAGCAGTTCTTC
CASSQELGSSSYNEQFF
>TRBV14|few|TRBJ2-7|NA
TGTGCCAGCACCCGGTTTGGATCCTACGAGCAGTACTTC
CASTRFGSYEQYF
>TRBV9|few|TRBJ2-3|NA
TGTGCCAGCAGCGTATCCCCGGACGGCCGTTTTGATACGCAGTATTTT
CASSVSPDGRFDTQYF
>TRBV20-1|NA|TRBJ2-2|TRBD2
TGCAGTGCCTTCGACCCGGGGGGGAACACCGGGGAGCTGTTTTTT
CSAFDPGGNTGELFF
>TRBV2|few|TRBJ2-3|NA
TGTGCCAGCAGTGACGACGGAACTACTAGCACAGATACGCAGTATTTT
CASSDDGTTSTDTQYF
>TRBV5-6|NA|TRBJ1-2|TRBD1
TGTGCCAGCAGCGCCCGGGACAGGGTCAACTATGGCTACACCTTC
CASSARDRVNYGYTF
>TRBV5-1|few|TRBJ2-3|NA
TGCGCCAGCAGCTTGGGACAAGGGGGAGATACGCAGTATTTT
CASSLGQGGDTQYF
>TRBV20-1|NA|TRBJ2-7|TRBD1
TGCAGTCCGTTAGCCGGGACAGGGGTACACGAGCAGTACTTC
CSPLAGTGVHEQYF
>TRBV6-5|NA|TRBJ2-3|NA
TGTGCCAGCAGTTACCTGGGCAAGACAAATAGTACGCAGTATTTT
CASSYLGKTNSTQYF
>TRBV7-2|NA|TRBJ2-7|NA
TGTGCCAGCAGCTTAGACCAGGTTACCCACGAGCAGTACTTC
CASSLDQVTHEQYF
>TRBV28|few|TRBJ2-7|NA
TGTGCCAGCAGTTTATTGGCGACAGGAGAACACGAGCAGTACTTC
CASSLLATGEHEQYF
>TRBV10-3|few|TRBJ1-4|NA
TGTGCCACCGCGGGGCCAACTAATGAAAAACTGTTTTTT
CATAGPTNEKLFF
>TRBV6-5|few|TRBJ2-7|NA
TGTGCCAGCAGTTCGTGGGTGGCATCGGCCTACGAGCAGTACTTC
CASSSWVASAYEQYF
>TRBV20-1|NA|TRBJ2-1|TRBD2
TGCAGTGCCCATGACGGGAGGGCTTACAATGAGCAGTTCTTC
CSAHDGRAYNEQFF
>TRBV12-3/TRBV12-4|NA|TRBJ2-3|NA
TGTGCCAGCAGTTTCCGGTCGGGCAGAATCACAGATACGCAGTATTTT
CASSFRSGRITDTQYF
>TRBV28|few|TRBJ1-1|NA
TGTGCCAGCAGCCCCCCGCGGGCCCACGAACAAAGGGCTTTCTTT
CASSPPRAHEQRAFF
>TRBV6-1|NA|TRBJ2-7|TRBD1
TGTGCCAGCAGACGGGGGGACAGGGCCATAGGCGAGCAGTACTTC
CASRRGDRAIGEQYF
>TRBV4-3|few|TRBJ2-1|NA
TGCGCCAGCAGCCAAGATCTCAGGGGTGAGCAGTTCTTC
CASSQDLRGEQFF
>TRBV18|NA|TRBJ2-1|NA
TGTGCCAGCTCACCAACTGGACAAAAGGGGGATGAGCAGTTCTTC
CASSPTGQKGDEQFF
>TRBV5-1|many|TRBJ2-1|NA
TGCGCCAGCAGCTTGGTGCAGCTCTCCTACAATGAGCAGTTCTTC
CASSLVQLSYNEQFF
>TRBV29-1|many|TRBJ1-4|NA
TGCAGCGTGGGCGACTTTAATGAAAAACTGTTTTTT
CSVGDFNEKLFF
>TRBV29-1|many|TRBJ2-3|NA
TGCAGCGTTAGGAGGGACCAAACCACAGATACGCAGTATTTT
CSVRRDQTTDTQYF
>TRBV6-1|NA|TRBJ1-5|TRBD1
TGTGCCAGCAGTCGCGACAGGGGGCGGCAGCCCCAGCATTTT
CASSRDRGRQPQHF
>TRBV12-3/TRBV12-4|many|TRBJ2-7|TRBD1
TGTGCCAGCAGTTTGCGACTGGGACAGAACTACGAGCAGTACTTC
CASSLRLGQNYEQYF
>TRBV2|NA|TRBJ2-5|NA
TGTGCCAGCAGTGAAGGTTCTGGAGGGGAGACCCAGTACTTC
CASSEGSGGETQYF
>TRBV4-1|many|TRBJ1-4|TRBD1
TGCGCCAGCAGCCAAGAGGGGACAGGCCGAAATGAAAAACTGTTTTTT
CASSQEGTGRNEKLFF
>TRBV5-1|NA|TRBJ2-1|TRBD2
TGCGCCAGCAGGGAACTAGCGGGGGGTTACAATGAGCAGTTCTTC
CASRELAGGYNEQFF
>TRBV5-1|few|TRBJ2-5|NA
TGCGCCAGCGGTTCCGGGTCGACAGGAAGAGAGACCCAGTACTTC
CASGSGSTGRETQYF
>TRBV29-1|many|TRBJ2-2|TRBD2
TGCAGCGCCGGGACTAGCGGGATCGGGGAGCTGTTTTTT
CSAGTSGIGELFF
>TRBV6-2/TRBV6-3|few|TRBJ2-2|NA
TGTGCCAGCAGCCACAACGCAGGCGCCGGGGAGCTGTTTTTT
CASSHNAGAGELFF
>TRBV7-2|NA|TRBJ2-2|TRBD2
TGTGCCAGCAGCTTAGCAGCGGGAGCCACCGGGGAGCTGTTTTTT
CASSLAAGATGELFF
>TRBV28|few|TRBJ2-5|NA
TGTGCCAGCAGTTTACCCCAGGGACGCGGAGAGACCCAGTACTTC
CASSLPQGRGETQYF
>TRBV20-1|few|TRBJ2-3|NA
TGCAGTGCTATCGCGGGAAGCACAGATACGCAGTATTTT
CSAIAGSTDTQYF
>TRBV30|few|TRBJ2-7|NA
TGTGCCTGGAGTCTTTCCTACGAGCAGTACTTC
CAWSLSYEQYF
>TRBV7-2|few|TRBJ2-7|NA
TGTGCCAGCAGCTTAGAAATGACTAGAATACACTACTTC
CASSLEMTRIHYF
>TRBV24-1|NA|TRBJ2-1|NA
TGTGCCACCAGTGATTTAGGAGCTTACAATGAGCAGTTCTTC
CATSDLGAYNEQFF
>TRBV6-6|many|TRBJ2-4|NA
TGTGCCAGCTCGGACCTAGCCAAAAACATTCAGTACTTC
CASSDLAKNIQYF
>TRBV20-1|NA|TRBJ2-2|TRBD2
TGCAGTGCTAGAGTCCCGGGACTAGCGGACACCGGGGAGCTGTTTTTT
CSARVPGLADTGELFF
>TRBV9|NA|TRBJ2-4|TRBD1
TGTGCCAGCAGCACCGGGACAGGGGGCTCCAAAAACATTCAGTACTTC
CASSTGTGGSKNIQYF
>TRBV24-1|NA|TRBJ2-1|NA
TGTGCCACCAGTGATCCCCCACTAGTTAGAGGCAGCTCCTACAATGAGCAGTTCTTC
CATSDPPLVRGSSYNEQFF
>TRBV5-1|NA|TRBJ2-5|NA
TGCGCCAGCAGCTTTGGCAGACAGCAAGAGACCCAGTACTTC
CASSFGRQQETQYF
>TRBV15|NA|TRBJ2-1|NA
TGTGCCACCAGCAGATCGGGGACTGGACCCTACAATGAGCAGTTCTTC
CATSRSGTGPYNEQFF